This T cell receptor beta chain derives from a study of T cell repertoires in cytomegalovirus infection. Overall study context: CMV infection plus the matching HLA type was flagged by public TCR beta signatures.

The CDR3 covers 17 residues. The germline CDR1 and CDR2 sequences are SGHTA and FQGNSA. Study-wide results and limits: HLA-C-restricted TCR beta clonotypes specific for CMV led the ex vivo response. Accumulated public TCR beta family frequency recognized individuals carrying CMV together with the relevant HLA.

This clonotype was detected once. Its antigen is unknown. A read error may produce the germline difference seen at one junction end. TCRdb re-derived calls from the reads in MiXCR, one entry per CDR3 protein. The repertoire holds around 450,000 distinct CDR3 sequences, approximately 33% seen once, with roughly 13% in the top ten. The TCR sequence derives from a human donor in good health (CMV status not recorded). Some clones in this sample may be carry-over from other donors' samples. The chain uses TRBV7-2 and TRBJ2-7; 15 bases are shared with TRBD2. The sequenced sample was PBMCs. The CDR3 is CACSFSGTSGGLNEQYF. In DNA form, the CDR3 reads TGTGCCTGCAGCTTCTCCGGGACTAGCGGGGGGCTAAACGAGCAGTACTTC.